This is a list of T cell receptor beta chains from one sample in a study of T cell responses to AZD1222 COVID-19 vaccine. The repertoire was sequenced with immunoSEQ multiplex PCR; TCRdb's copy has only in-frame clones and lacks some. This sample carries about 100,000 clones, around 87% of them seen once, and the ten largest clones take approximately 5.1%. The source material was peripheral blood, sampled on day 0 of AZD1222 vaccination. The receptors shown here come from an adult in good health. Both conserved end residues are part of each CDR3. Each record gives: J gene, D gene, V gene, clone size, CDR3 protein, CDR3 DNA. D genes are given only for firm matches. A row's size may be missing; if present it is once, few, many or a size class.

TRBJ1-4 - TRBV30 - CAWTANEKLFF TGTGCCTGGACCGCGAATGAAAAACTGTTTTTT
TRBJ2-5 TRBD1 TRBV7-3 - CASSQGQGIRGETQYF TGTGCCAGCAGCCAGGGACAGGGGATTAGGGGGGAGACCCAGTACTTC
TRBJ2-5 - TRBV9 - CASSVALSQETQYF TGTGCCAGCAGCGTAGCTCTCAGCCAAGAGACCCAGTACTTC
TRBJ2-5 TRBD2 TRBV5-6 - CASSSTTSGRETQYF TGTGCCAGCAGCAGTACGACTAGCGGGAGAGAGACCCAGTACTTC
TRBJ1-2 - TRBV3-1/TRBV3-2 few CASSQREGGDGYTF TGTGCCAGCAGCCAACGAGAAGGGGGAGATGGCTACACCTTC
TRBJ1-1 TRBD1 TRBV18 - CASSPLQGADTEAFF TGTGCCAGCTCACCTCTACAGGGGGCGGACACTGAAGCTTTCTTT
TRBJ2-5 - TRBV18 few CASSPTGVKETQYF TGTGCCAGCTCACCAACGGGGGTGAAAGAGACCCAGTACTTC
TRBJ2-2 - TRBV30 - CAWGGRVRSGELFF TGTGCCTGGGGGGGCAGGGTACGGTCCGGGGAGCTGTTTTTT
TRBJ2-3 - TRBV30 - CAWSAGVADTQYF TGTGCCTGGAGTGCAGGAGTGGCAGATACGCAGTATTTT
TRBJ1-1 - TRBV7-3 - CASSLHLNTEAFF TGTGCCAGCAGTCTCCACTTGAACACTGAAGCTTTCTTT
TRBJ2-7 - TRBV9 - CASSVGGDSYEQYF TGTGCCAGCAGCGTAGGGGGAGACTCCTACGAGCAGTACTTC
TRBJ1-1 TRBD1 TRBV7-7 - CASSPWTGGGTEAFF TGTGCTAGCAGCCCCTGGACAGGGGGTGGAACTGAAGCTTTCTTT
TRBJ1-5 - TRBV5-1 - CANPGGAGQPQHF TGCGCCAACCCGGGTGGGGCAGGACAGCCCCAGCATTTT
TRBJ2-2 - TRBV28 - CASSLTNTGELFF TGTGCCAGCAGTTTAACGAACACCGGGGAGCTGTTTTTT
TRBJ2-3 - TRBV11-2 - CASSLVPTDTQYF TGTGCCAGCAGCTTAGTTCCCACAGATACGCAGTATTTT
TRBJ2-2 TRBD2 TRBV28 few CASSPLAGGPNTGELFF TGTGCCAGCAGTCCTCTAGCGGGAGGGCCGAACACCGGGGAGCTGTTTTTT
TRBJ1-1 - TRBV4-3 - CASSQDRTGIREAFF TGCGCCAGCAGCCAAGACAGAACAGGGATCAGGGAAGCTTTCTTT
TRBJ1-5 - TRBV6-5 - CASTWDSNQPQHF TGTGCCAGCACGTGGGATAGCAATCAGCCCCAGCATTTT
TRBJ2-7 TRBD1 TRBV4-3 once CASSTGQGDEQYF TGCGCCAGCAGCACGGGACAGGGTGACGAGCAGTACTTC
TRBJ2-1 - TRBV19 - CASSTLAASYNEQFF TGTGCCAGTAGTACCTTAGCGGCCTCCTACAATGAGCAGTTCTTC
TRBJ2-5 - TRBV19 few CASSMRRQETQYF TGTGCCAGTAGTATGAGGAGACAAGAGACCCAGTACTTC
TRBJ2-7 - TRBV20-1 - CSATVLDEQYF TGCAGTGCCACCGTTCTCGACGAGCAGTACTTC
TRBJ2-3 - TRBV5-6 - CASSLVTDTQYF TGTGCCAGCAGCTTAGTCACAGATACGCAGTATTTT
TRBJ2-7 - TRBV3-1/TRBV3-2 few CASSPPGQSYEQYF TGTGCCAGCAGCCCTCCCGGACAGAGCTACGAGCAGTACTTC
TRBJ2-1 - TRBV18 - CASSPSPGYNEQFF TGTGCCAGCTCACCAAGTCCGGGGTACAATGAGCAGTTCTTC
TRBJ1-2 - TRBV2 - CASSEQGENYGYTF TGTGCCAGCAGTGAACAAGGGGAGAACTATGGCTACACCTTC